Following are 14 T cell receptor beta chains from one sample sequenced in a study of blood T cell repertoires in COVID-19. TCRdb keeps only in-frame clones here, not all; method: immunoSEQ multiplex PCR. The top ten hold approximately 11% of the sample, which has approximately 70,000 clones, more than 75% seen once. The specimen was peripheral blood. Receptor source: a man aged 65 to 85 with active or convalescent COVID-19.

The rearrangement links TRBV3-1 (or the pseudogene TRBV3-2) to TRBJ2-5; TRBD2 matches 15 bases. Germline V gene sequence: CDR1 LGHDT, CDR2 YNNKEL (reference sequence). V was pared by 3 bases and J by 5 bases, with 1 base of the junction left unmatched. This CDR3 region has 15 residues. The DNA of the CDR3 is TGTGCCAGCAGCCAGGGACTAGCGGGAGGTGAGACCCAGTACTTC. Its translation is CASSQGLAGGETQYF.

Here the CDR3 reads CASSLELAGVGYF. CDR3 DNA: TGTGCCAGCAGCTTAGAGCTAGCGGGAGTCGGGTATTTT. The V and J genes are TRBV7-2 and TRBJ2-3, with 10 bases that match TRBD2. V lost 1 base to trimming and J lost 14 bases; unmatched junction nucleotides: 6. Germline loops: CDR1 SGHTA, CDR2 FQGNSA. CDR3 size: 13 residues.

The chain links TRBV3-1 (or the pseudogene TRBV3-2) to TRBJ1-4; no firm D call. Germline V lookup: CDR1 LGHDT, CDR2 YNNKEL (reference sequence). The CDR3 contains 12 residues. The V and J ends lost 2 bases and 7 bases respectively, with 5 bases between them. CDR3 protein: CASSQLAEKLFF. DNA for the CDR3: TGTGCCAGCAGCCAATTGGCTGAAAAACTGTTTTTT.

The rearrangement links TRBV11-3 to TRBJ2-2, with a weak D call TRBD2 (6 bases). Deletions cut 5 bases from V and 6 bases from J, with 22 bases between. The CDR3 covers 17 residues. CDR1 is SGHNT, CDR2 YENEEA, per germline. CDR3 sequence (DNA): TGTGCCAGCAGCCCCTCGCTCCTGGCCGGCGGGGCCGGGGAGCTGTTTTTT. It specifies CASSPSLLAGGAGELFF.

The rearrangement links TRBV7-8 to TRBJ2-5, with D maybe TRBD2 (6 bases). Per germline, CDR1 SGHVS and CDR2 FQNEAQ. The CDR3 contains 16 residues. V gave up 5 bases and J gave up 5 bases, with 21 bases separating them. This CDR3 is CASSLKRTKTWETQYF. CDR3 in DNA: TGTGCCAGCAGCCTGAAGCGGACTAAAACCTGGGAGACCCAGTACTTC.

Here the CDR3 DNA reads TGCGCCAGCAGCCAGACTAGCGGGAGGGGTGTCACAGATACGCAGTATTTT. Translating gives CASSQTSGRGVTDTQYF. The chain carries TRBV4-1 and TRBJ2-3; TRBD2 agrees at 14 bases. CDR1 is MGHRA and CDR2 is YSYEKL in the germline V gene. The V and J ends lost 3 bases and 2 bases, in that order; junction bases with no gene match: 4. The CDR3 has 17 amino acids.

The chain has TRBV7-2 and TRBJ2-3; TRBD2 agrees at 7 bases. The CDR3 has 15 residues. The J segment lost 2 bases and the V segment lost 3 bases, leaving 5 bases of the junction unmatched. Germline CDR1 is SGHTA and CDR2 is FQGNSA. CDR3 sequence (DNA): TGTGCCAGCAGCTTCTTTCTAGCGGACACAGATACGCAGTATTTT. The encoded protein is CASSFFLADTDTQYF.

The V gene is TRBV25-1, the J gene TRBJ1-3, with D perhaps matching TRBD1 (6 bases). Germline CDR1 and CDR2: MGHDK and SYGVNS. This CDR3 is built from 12 residues. The germline V and J ends were trimmed by 3 bases and 14 bases, with 14 bases remaining between them. CDR3 residues: CASSEQGLPLYF. The CDR3 nucleotides are TGTGCCAGCAGTGAGCAGGGGCTACCGCTATATTTT. Full variable domain (remainder filled in from reference TRBV25-1 and TRBJ1-3): EADIYQTPRYLVIGTGKKITLECSQTMGHDKMYWYQQDPGMELHLIHYSYGVNSTEKGDLSSESTVSRIRTEHFPLTLESARPSHTSQYLCASSEQGLPLYFGEGSWLTVV.

The chain joins TRBV7-9 to TRBJ1-1; 7 bases agree with TRBD1. Trimming at V came to 5 bases and at J to 5 bases, leaving 8 bases not matched to a gene. The length of the CDR3 is 14 residues. Germline CDR1 is SEHNR and CDR2 is FQNEAQ (reference sequence). Here the CDR3 reads CASSRQGGGTEAFF. Written as DNA, the CDR3 is TGTGCCAGCAGCCGACAGGGCGGAGGGACTGAAGCTTTCTTT.

This clone was seen just once. V and J are TRBV24-1 and TRBJ1-1; D not certain. CDR3 length equals 13 residues. The germline V gene has CDR1 KGHDR and CDR2 SFDVKD. Deletions cut 5 bases from V and 5 bases from J, with 11 bases between. The CDR3 DNA reads as TGTGCCACCAGTGCGTCCCAGTTAACTGAAGCTTTCTTT. This codes for CATSASQLTEAFF.

V and J are TRBV5-6 and TRBJ1-1, with D maybe TRBD1 (6 bases). Germline V gene data show CDR1 as SGHDT and CDR2 as YYEEEE. With 1 base removed from V and 6 bases from J, the gap between germline ends came to 25 bases. This CDR3 is built from 18 residues. The CDR3 is CASSLLGPAGRGGAEAFF. For the CDR3, the DNA is TGTGCCAGCAGCTTGTTAGGACCGGCCGGCAGGGGTGGTGCTGAAGCTTTCTTT.

This chain's CDR3 is CASSLAGVSDTQYF. The CDR3 nucleotides read TGTGCCAGCAGCCTAGCGGGAGTTTCAGATACGCAGTATTTT. This chain joins TRBV3-1 (or the pseudogene TRBV3-2) and TRBJ2-3; TRBD2 agrees at 9 bases. This CDR3 has 14 amino acids. Germline V gene data show CDR1 as LGHDT and CDR2 as YNNKEL (reference sequence). V shed 4 bases and J 4 bases; nucleotides not matched to a gene: 3.

CDR3 region: CASSVDDSIYGYTF. The CDR3 DNA follows: TGTGCCAGCAGCGTAGATGACAGTATCTATGGCTACACCTTC. The V call is TRBV9, the J call TRBJ1-2; weak D call: TRBD1 (5 bases). The CDR3 is 14 amino acids. Between the trimmed V and J ends, which lost 0 bases and 4 bases, there was a span of 10 bases. Germline CDR1 and CDR2: SGDLS and YYNGEE.

This clone was seen only once. V is TRBV29-1 and J is TRBJ1-2, with D possibly being TRBD1 (6 bases). V was shortened by 5 bases and J by 6 bases, with 10 bases between the two germline ends. Per the germline V gene, CDR1 is SQVTM and CDR2 is ANQGSEA. This CDR3 comprises 11 residues. CDR3 nucleotides: TGCAGCGTTCGGGGGGCAGATGGCTACACCTTC. This translates into CSVRGADGYTF.